This T cell receptor beta chain was retrieved from a study of cytomegalovirus exposure and HLA in healthy donors. Study observations and caveats: Later analysis reportedly placed an Asian-associated ancestry cluster below the roughly 630-donor mean in N-insertions. A later analysis appeared to link common viral pathogens to several of the most significant clusters.

A multiplex PCR was run with 60 Vbeta primers and 13 Jbeta primers. Sequenced by immunoSEQ multiplex PCR; TCRdb stores in-frame clones only, minus some. Among around 100,000 clones listed, 75% to 85% were seen once. Details on this clone: Its target is not known.

Sequencing used PBMCs. This clonotype was obtained from a woman aged 18-29 years in good health and CMV-seropositive.

As DNA, the CDR3 is TGTGCCAGCAGCTTGAACAGGTACGAGCAGTACTTC. The encoded protein is CASSLNRYEQYF. The rearrangement uses TRBV5-6 and TRBJ2-7, with D possibly TRBD1 on 5 matching bases. The CDR3 sequence is 12 residues long. Germline CDR1 reads SGHDT; CDR2 reads YYEEEE. V shed 1 base and J shed 4 bases, with 6 bases lying between them.